This T cell receptor beta chain comes out of a study of CD8 T cells in ankylosing spondylitis. Study-level findings and limits: Clones linked to disease were reported to show significant enrichment in matched ankylosing spondylitis synovial fluid. Disease-linked clones had a CD8+ phenotype and relatively low frequency in peripheral blood.

In germline, CDR1 is SGHDT, CDR2 YYEEEE. The CDR3 is 14 amino acids. V dropped 6 bases and J dropped 8 bases, with 20 bases sitting between them. TCRdb redid the calling of the 5' RACE reads with MiXCR, one entry per CDR3 protein. The sample shows about 300,000 distinct CDR3 sequences, about 9.9% of them seen only once. This clonotype was seen a few times. The antigen is undetermined. The TCR sequence derives from a female donor with ankylosing spondylitis or in good health (not recorded which). Material: blood, either unsorted or a sorted T cell fraction (not recorded which). The chain carries TRBV5-6 and TRBJ1-1, with D possibly matching TRBD1 (6 bases). The CDR3 reads CASTMGGGVREAFF. CDR3 in DNA: TGTGCCAGCACCATGGGGGGGGGCGTGAGGGAAGCTTTCTTT.